These T cell receptor beta chains were read from a single sample in a study of shared clonotypes between healthy human individuals. The repertoire was sequenced with immunoSEQ multiplex PCR; TCRdb's copy has only in-frame clones and lacks some. The sample holds 2 million to 3 million clones, 90% to 95% seen once. Sequences were obtained from naive CD4+ T cells from PBMCs. Every receptor here comes from a man aged 18 to 30 in good health. Some clones in this sample may be carry-over from other donors' samples. Both conserved end residues are part of each CDR3. Each record gives: V gene, clone size, CDR3 length, D gene, J gene, CDR3 DNA, CDR3 protein. A D gene is named only where the DNA matches it firmly. Clone size is not always given. Where it is, it says once, few, many or a class for expanded clones.

v_gene: TRBV10-3
abundance: NA
len: 11
d_gene: NA
j_gene: TRBJ1-1
CDR3nt: TGTGCCACCCGACAGAACACTGAAGCTTTCTTT
CDR3aa: CATRQNTEAFF

v_gene: TRBV6-1
abundance: NA
len: 14
d_gene: NA
j_gene: TRBJ1-1
CDR3nt: TGTGCCAGCAGTGAACGGGGGCCGGACACTGAAGCTTTCTTT
CDR3aa: CASSERGPDTEAFF

v_gene: TRBV5-1
abundance: once
len: 14
d_gene: NA
j_gene: TRBJ2-5
CDR3nt: TGCGCCAGCAGCTTGGCCGCTGGACGGGAGACCCAGTACTTC
CDR3aa: CASSLAAGRETQYF

v_gene: TRBV5-1
abundance: NA
len: 15
d_gene: NA
j_gene: TRBJ2-7
CDR3nt: TGCGCCAGCAGCGGCGGGACCACGGGGGCCTACGAGCAGTACTTC
CDR3aa: CASSGGTTGAYEQYF

v_gene: TRBV4-1
abundance: NA
len: 17
d_gene: TRBD1
j_gene: TRBJ1-1
CDR3nt: TGCGCCAGCAGCCAAGGACGGAATACGGACAGGGGAACTGAAGCTTTCTTT
CDR3aa: CASSQGRNTDRGTEAFF

v_gene: TRBV5-1
abundance: NA
len: 14
d_gene: NA
j_gene: TRBJ2-5
CDR3nt: TGCGCCAGCAGGGCCGGGACTGGAGGGGAGACCCAGTACTTC
CDR3aa: CASRAGTGGETQYF

v_gene: TRBV15
abundance: NA
len: 15
d_gene: NA
j_gene: TRBJ1-5
CDR3nt: TGTGCCACCAGCAGAGAAGGCCTTACGGGTCAGCCCCAGCATTTT
CDR3aa: CATSREGLTGQPQHF

v_gene: TRBV14
abundance: NA
len: 14
d_gene: NA
j_gene: TRBJ1-2
CDR3nt: TGTGCCAGCAGCCTAATAGACAGAAACTATGGCTACACCTTC
CDR3aa: CASSLIDRNYGYTF

v_gene: TRBV5-1
abundance: once
len: 13
d_gene: TRBD1
j_gene: TRBJ2-7
CDR3nt: TGCGCCAGCAGCTTGGGACAGGGGAACGAGCAGTACTTC
CDR3aa: CASSLGQGNEQYF

v_gene: TRBV11-2
abundance: NA
len: 13
d_gene: NA
j_gene: TRBJ2-7
CDR3nt: TGTGCCAGCAGCTTAAGGAGGGCCTACGAGCAGTACTTC
CDR3aa: CASSLRRAYEQYF

v_gene: TRBV7-9
abundance: few
len: 13
d_gene: NA
j_gene: TRBJ2-2
CDR3nt: TGTGCCAGCAGCTTATTTGGTGTCGGGGAGCTGTTTTTT
CDR3aa: CASSLFGVGELFF

v_gene: TRBV5-1
abundance: once
len: 16
d_gene: NA
j_gene: TRBJ2-2
CDR3nt: TGCGCCAGCAGCTTGGCTTCAGGGGCGAACACCGGGGAGCTGTTTTTT
CDR3aa: CASSLASGANTGELFF

v_gene: TRBV28
abundance: NA
len: 14
d_gene: NA
j_gene: TRBJ1-5
CDR3nt: TGTGCCAGCAGTTTAGGGCAGCTGAATCAGCCCCAGCATTTT
CDR3aa: CASSLGQLNQPQHF

v_gene: TRBV5-6
abundance: NA
len: 14
d_gene: NA
j_gene: TRBJ1-2
CDR3nt: TGTGCCAGCAGCTTGGCGGGTGGGGCAGAAGGCTACACCTTC
CDR3aa: CASSLAGGAEGYTF

v_gene: TRBV30
abundance: NA
len: 13
d_gene: TRBD2
j_gene: TRBJ2-1
CDR3nt: TGTGCCTGGGACGGGACGGGGGGGAATGAGCAGTTCTTC
CDR3aa: CAWDGTGGNEQFF

v_gene: TRBV5-1
abundance: NA
len: 17
d_gene: NA
j_gene: TRBJ2-2
CDR3nt: TGCGCCAGCAGCTTCCGGGGGCCTACCACGAACACCGGGGAGCTGTTTTTT
CDR3aa: CASSFRGPTTNTGELFF

v_gene: TRBV2
abundance: NA
len: 14
d_gene: NA
j_gene: TRBJ2-7
CDR3nt: TGTGCCAGCAGTGAAGCAAGCAGCTCCTACGAGCAGTACTTC
CDR3aa: CASSEASSSYEQYF

v_gene: TRBV29-1
abundance: NA
len: 11
d_gene: NA
j_gene: TRBJ2-1
CDR3nt: TGCAGCGGTGTGCCGGAGAATGAGCAGTTCTTC
CDR3aa: CSGVPENEQFF

v_gene: TRBV7-8
abundance: once
len: 15
d_gene: TRBD1
j_gene: TRBJ2-1
CDR3nt: TGTGCCAGCAGCGCGGGACAGGGGTCCTACAATGAGCAGTTCTTC
CDR3aa: CASSAGQGSYNEQFF

v_gene: TRBV11-1
abundance: NA
len: 17
d_gene: TRBD2
j_gene: TRBJ2-2
CDR3nt: TGTGCCAGCAGCAGGACTAGCGGGAGGCCGAACACCGGGGAGCTGTTTTTT
CDR3aa: CASSRTSGRPNTGELFF

v_gene: TRBV2
abundance: NA
len: 15
d_gene: TRBD1
j_gene: TRBJ1-3
CDR3nt: TGTGCCAGCAGTGTTGCGGACAGGGGGCGAAACACCATATATTTT
CDR3aa: CASSVADRGRNTIYF

v_gene: TRBV5-1
abundance: NA
len: 14
d_gene: NA
j_gene: TRBJ1-3
CDR3nt: TGCGCCAGCAGCCCGAGCTTTGTGGGAAACACCATATATTTT
CDR3aa: CASSPSFVGNTIYF

v_gene: TRBV4-2
abundance: NA
len: 15
d_gene: NA
j_gene: TRBJ2-1
CDR3nt: TGTGCCAGCAGCCCAGGGGGGAGCTCCTACAATGAGCAGTTCTTC
CDR3aa: CASSPGGSSYNEQFF

v_gene: TRBV18
abundance: NA
len: 15
d_gene: TRBD1
j_gene: TRBJ1-6
CDR3nt: TGTGCCAGCTCACGGACAGGGAGTGAAGATTCACCCCTCCACTTT
CDR3aa: CASSRTGSEDSPLHF

v_gene: TRBV5-1
abundance: NA
len: 14
d_gene: NA
j_gene: TRBJ2-1
CDR3nt: TGCGCCAGCAGCTTCCGGCTGGAATACAATGAGCAGTTCTTC
CDR3aa: CASSFRLEYNEQFF

v_gene: TRBV6-4
abundance: NA
len: 14
d_gene: TRBD2
j_gene: TRBJ2-3
CDR3nt: TGTGCCAGCAGTGAAACGGGAGGGCCAGATACGCAGTATTTT
CDR3aa: CASSETGGPDTQYF

v_gene: TRBV28
abundance: NA
len: 16
d_gene: NA
j_gene: TRBJ1-2
CDR3nt: TGTGCCAGCAGTCGAGGCGGGTCCTTCGCTAACTATGGCTACACCTTC
CDR3aa: CASSRGGSFANYGYTF

v_gene: TRBV7-3
abundance: NA
len: 15
d_gene: NA
j_gene: TRBJ2-3
CDR3nt: TGTGCCAGCAGCCAAACAAGGGACAAAGCAGATACGCAGTATTTT
CDR3aa: CASSQTRDKADTQYF

v_gene: TRBV4-1
abundance: NA
len: 19
d_gene: TRBD2
j_gene: TRBJ2-1
CDR3nt: TGCGCCAGCAGCCAAGAGAGTGTTTTAGCGGGAGGGCCAAGGGATGAGCAGTTCTTC
CDR3aa: CASSQESVLAGGPRDEQFF

v_gene: TRBV5-1
abundance: NA
len: 14
d_gene: TRBD2
j_gene: TRBJ2-5
CDR3nt: TGCGCCAGCAGTGGCTCACTAGCGGGGGAGACCCAGTACTTC
CDR3aa: CASSGSLAGETQYF

v_gene: TRBV15
abundance: NA
len: 17
d_gene: TRBD2
j_gene: TRBJ2-1
CDR3nt: TGTGCCACCACCCCGGGGGTCGGACTAGCGGTCTGGAATGAGCAGTTCTTC
CDR3aa: CATTPGVGLAVWNEQFF

v_gene: TRBV18
abundance: NA
len: 15
d_gene: TRBD2
j_gene: TRBJ2-3
CDR3nt: TGTGCCAGCTCACCGGTAGCGGGGGCCACAGATACGCAGTATTTT
CDR3aa: CASSPVAGATDTQYF

v_gene: TRBV10-3
abundance: NA
len: 16
d_gene: NA
j_gene: TRBJ1-1
CDR3nt: TGTGCCATCAGCGCTGGGCGGGGGGTCAGCGGAACTGAAGCTTTCTTT
CDR3aa: CAISAGRGVSGTEAFF